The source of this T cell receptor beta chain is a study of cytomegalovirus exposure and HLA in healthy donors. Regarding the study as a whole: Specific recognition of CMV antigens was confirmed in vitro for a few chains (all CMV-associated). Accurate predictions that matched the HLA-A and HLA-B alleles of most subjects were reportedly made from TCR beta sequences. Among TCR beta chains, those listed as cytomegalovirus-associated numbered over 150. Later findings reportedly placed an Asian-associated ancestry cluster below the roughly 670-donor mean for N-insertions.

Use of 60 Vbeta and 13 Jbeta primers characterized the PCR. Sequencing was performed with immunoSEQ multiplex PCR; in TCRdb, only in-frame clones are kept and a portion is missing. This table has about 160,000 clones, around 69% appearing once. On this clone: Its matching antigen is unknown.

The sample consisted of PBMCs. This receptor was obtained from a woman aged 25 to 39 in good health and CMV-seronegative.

CDR3 residues: CASSQESQLAGYNEQFF. The DNA of the CDR3 is TGCGCCAGCAGCCAAGAGAGTCAACTAGCGGGCTACAATGAGCAGTTCTTC. The J gene is TRBJ2-1, the V gene TRBV4-1; 9 bases are shared with TRBD2. CDR3 size: 17 residues. CDR1 and CDR2 from the germline V gene are MGHRA and YSYEKL. The V segment lost 0 bases and the J segment 3 bases; nucleotides outside the gene matches: 6.